These 15 T cell receptor beta chains came from one sample sequenced in a study of OX40 agonist ivuxolimab in advanced cancers. Profiling relied on immunoSEQ multiplex PCR, and the TCRdb table lists in-frame clones only, not all of them. The sample contains about 48,000 clones, approximately 92% of which appear only once. Source: CD4+ or CD8+ T cells sorted from blood, taken in a trial of the OX40 agonist ivuxolimab. These receptors were obtained from an adult with an advanced solid tumor such as melanoma, head and neck, liver or kidney cancer.

The chain recombines TRBV7-2 with TRBJ1-4, with TRBD1 identical over 8 bases. J lost 6 bases, V lost 4 bases, and 4 bases had no gene match. In germline, CDR1 is SGHTA, CDR2 FQGNSA. CDR3 length: 14 amino acids. The CDR3 loop reads CASSSTGAYEKLFF. The DNA for the CDR3 is TGTGCCAGCAGCTCGACAGGGGCTTATGAAAAACTGTTTTTT.

Sample share makes this clone medium-sized. V is TRBV27 and J is TRBJ2-7; TRBD1 matches 7 bases. V shed 3 bases and J 3 bases; nucleotides not matched to a gene: 5. The CDR3 has 14 amino acids. Germline assignment: CDR1 MNHEY and CDR2 SMNVEV (reference sequence). Here the CDR3 DNA reads TGTGCCAGCAGTTTGGGACAGATAAACTACGAGCAGTACTTC. As protein: CASSLGQINYEQYF.

The rearrangement uses TRBV7-8 and TRBJ2-7; D may match TRBD1 or TRBD2 (5 bases each). The CDR3 runs to 12 residues. Germline CDR1 reads SGHVS; CDR2 reads FQNEAQ. V was pared by 8 bases and J by 2 bases, with 10 bases between. CDR3 residues: CASGPGPYEQYF. The CDR3 region has the DNA TGTGCCAGCGGTCCGGGACCCTACGAGCAGTACTTC.

V usage is TRBV5-1 and J usage is TRBJ1-3, with D possibly matching TRBD1 (6 bases). This CDR3 region has 15 residues. Germline CDR1 and CDR2: SGHRS and YFSETQ. The ends were cut back, 0 bases at V and 2 bases at J, with 9 bases in the middle. The CDR3 here is CASSLGPGAGNTIYF. CDR3 DNA sequence: TGCGCCAGCAGCTTGGGGCCAGGGGCTGGAAACACCATATATTTT.

CDR3 DNA: TGCGCCAGCAGCTTGGGGGCCCTAGCGGGAGGTCTCAATGAGCAGTTCTTC. Translated, it gives CASSLGALAGGLNEQFF. The V and J genes are TRBV5-1 and TRBJ2-1; 11 bases line up with TRBD2. Germline loops: CDR1 SGHRS, CDR2 YFSETQ. The CDR3 totals 17 residues. Germline trimming cut 0 bases from V and 6 bases from J; bases unmatched to any gene: 8.

V usage is TRBV6-1 and J usage is TRBJ1-1, with 7 bases fitting TRBD1. CDR1 is MNHNS and CDR2 is SASEGT in the germline V gene. Germline trimming cut 7 bases from V and 2 bases from J; bases unmatched to any gene: 10. The CDR3 has 15 residues. CDR3 amino acids: CASTLEGAINTEAFF. CDR3 bases: TGTGCCAGCACGTTGGAGGGGGCTATTAACACTGAAGCTTTCTTT.

The CDR3 spells CASSHQEGGSYGYTF. Written as DNA, the CDR3 is TGTGCCAGCAGCCATCAGGAAGGGGGGAGCTATGGCTACACCTTC. The chain couples TRBV4-2 to TRBJ1-2, with D possibly being TRBD1 (6 bases). Germline V gives CDR1 LGHNA, CDR2 YNFKEQ. The CDR3 covers 15 residues. Between the trimmed V and J ends, which lost 3 bases and 4 bases, there was a span of 15 bases.

This chain joins TRBV15 and TRBJ1-5; D is unclear. Trimming left V 0 bases short and J 4 bases short, with 1 base between. Germline V gene sequence: CDR1 LNHNV, CDR2 YYDKDF (reference sequence). The CDR3 loop spans 12 amino acids. The CDR3 here is CATSRDNQPQHF. The CDR3 DNA is TGTGCCACCAGCAGAGATAATCAGCCCCAGCATTTT.

This clone was seen more than once but under ten times. This chain uses TRBV5-1 with TRBJ2-7, with 11 bases fitting TRBD2. Germline CDR1 reads SGHRS; CDR2 reads YFSETQ. Germline trimming cut 0 bases from V and 2 bases from J; bases unmatched to any gene: 1. The CDR3 length is 15 residues. CDR3 in DNA: TGCGCCAGCAGCTTGGGACTAGCGGGGACCTACGAGCAGTACTTC. Its translation is CASSLGLAGTYEQYF.

This sequence joins TRBV2 and TRBJ2-1, with 12 bases that match TRBD1. The CDR3 covers 19 residues. J was trimmed by 4 bases and V by 8 bases; bases with no gene match: 18. CDR1 is SNHLY, CDR2 FYNNEI, per germline. CDR3 residues: CASSGRSGTGGGFYNEQFF. CDR3 DNA: TGTGCCAGCTCAGGCAGATCCGGGACAGGGGGCGGCTTTTACAATGAGCAGTTCTTC.

V gene TRBV18 combines with J gene TRBJ2-5; TRBD1 might be the D (6 bases). The CDR3 loop spans 17 amino acids. The germline V and J ends were trimmed by 3 bases and 3 bases, with 20 bases remaining between them. Looked up from germline, CDR1 is KGHSH and CDR2 is LQKENI. The CDR3: CASSPPRQGPGEETQYF. In nucleotides, the CDR3 is TGTGCCAGCTCACCGCCTAGGCAGGGGCCAGGGGAAGAGACCCAGTACTTC.

The chain couples TRBV6-1 to TRBJ2-6; D unclear. The CDR3 loop spans 13 amino acids. V was pared by 4 bases and J by 1 base, with 2 bases between. Germline CDR1 and CDR2: MNHNS and SASEGT. As DNA, the CDR3 is TGTGCCAGCAGTGGTTCTGGGGCCAACGTCCTGACTTTC. This sequence encodes CASSGSGANVLTF.

The genes are TRBV9 and TRBJ2-3; D is possibly TRBD2 (5 bases). The CDR3 has 13 residues. Germline CDR1 is SGDLS and CDR2 is YYNGEE. Deletions cut 7 bases from V and 0 bases from J, with 9 bases between. This chain's CDR3 is CASAAVSTDTQYF. CDR3 nucleotide sequence: TGTGCCAGCGCAGCGGTCAGCACAGATACGCAGTATTTT. The variable domain in full, with the rest retrieved from reference TRBV9 and TRBJ2-3, is DSGVTQTPKHLITATGQRVTLRCSPRSGDLSVYWYQQSLDQGLQFLIQYYNGEERAKGNILERFSAQQFPDLHSELNLSSLELGDSALYFCASAAVSTDTQYFGPGTRLTVL.

The genes are TRBV7-9 and TRBJ2-1; D remains ambiguous. The V gene lost 2 bases and the J gene lost 6 bases, with 11 bases spanning the gap. Per germline, CDR1 SEHNR and CDR2 FQNEAQ (reference sequence). This CDR3 has 14 amino acids. The CDR3 here is CASSLKSRVNEQFF. The CDR3, as DNA: TGTGCCAGCAGCTTAAAAAGTCGCGTCAATGAGCAGTTCTTC. Together with reference TRBV7-9 and TRBJ2-1, the CDR3 gives the full variable domain: DTGVSQNPRHKITKRGQNVTFRCDPISEHNRLYWYRQTLGQGPEFLTYFQNEAQLEKSRLLSDRFSAERPKGSFSTLEIQRTEQGDSAMYLCASSLKSRVNEQFFGPGTRLTVL.

V usage is TRBV4-2 and J usage is TRBJ2-5; 7 bases match TRBD2. This CDR3 contains 16 residues. CDR1 and CDR2 (germline): LGHNA, YNFKEQ. Trimming removed 0 bases from V and 4 bases from J; junction bases left unmatched: 8. The CDR3 DNA reads TGTGCCAGCAGCCAAGATCGAGAAGGCGGGAGAGAGACCCAGTACTTC. Translation: CASSQDREGGRETQYF.